These T cell receptor beta chains were read from a single sample in a study of T cell changes during pregnancy in multiple sclerosis. Here immunoSEQ multiplex PCR was the method, and the copy in TCRdb shows in-frame clones only, minus some. The data hold under 85,000 clones, with 90% observed a single time. Sequencing used peripheral blood, obtained in the third trimester of pregnancy. These receptors all come from a female donor with multiple sclerosis, enrolled in a pregnancy study. Each CDR3 is given with its conserved first and last residue. A D gene is named only where the DNA matches it firmly. Clone size is stated in some rows and not others, as once, few, many or a class when expanded.

v_gene	d_gene	j_gene	abundance	CDR3aa	CDR3nt
TRBV30	TRBD1	TRBJ2-1	NA	CAWDRAQGNEQFF	TGTGCCTGGGACAGGGCCCAGGGCAATGAGCAGTTCTTC
TRBV30	NA	TRBJ2-5	NA	CAWSSGETQYF	TGTGCCTGGAGCTCAGGGGAGACCCAGTACTTC
TRBV7-9	TRBD1	TRBJ2-2	NA	CASSFGQGYTGELFF	TGTGCCAGCAGCTTCGGACAGGGGTATACCGGGGAGCTGTTTTTT
TRBV27	NA	TRBJ1-6	NA	CASRLTGSVTPLHF	TGTGCCAGCAGATTGACAGGTTCCGTTACACCCCTCCACTTT
TRBV6-6	TRBD1	TRBJ1-4	NA	CASSYFSGTGVEKLFF	TGTGCCAGCAGTTACTTCTCCGGGACAGGGGTTGAAAAACTGTTTTTT
TRBV6-1	NA	TRBJ1-1	NA	CASSEYGGGDLNTEAFF	TGTGCCAGCAGTGAATACGGTGGGGGGGACCTGAACACTGAAGCTTTCTTT
TRBV27	TRBD2	TRBJ2-5	NA	CASSPGLAGAVGETQYF	TGTGCCAGCAGTCCTGGACTAGCGGGAGCGGTGGGGGAGACCCAGTACTTC
TRBV4-2	NA	TRBJ1-1	NA	CASSQDGDTEAFF	TGTGCCAGCAGCCAGGACGGGGACACTGAAGCTTTCTTT
TRBV10-3	TRBD1	TRBJ1-2	NA	CAISESPRVGGSYGYTF	TGTGCCATCAGTGAGTCCCCTCGAGTAGGGGGCAGCTATGGCTACACCTTC
TRBV19	TRBD2	TRBJ2-5	NA	CASSITSGEIQETQYF	TGTGCCAGTAGTATTACTAGCGGGGAAATCCAAGAGACCCAGTACTTC
TRBV30	NA	TRBJ1-1	few	CALDGGSTEAFF	TGTGCCTTGGACGGGGGTTCCACTGAAGCTTTCTTT
TRBV7-2	TRBD2	TRBJ2-7	NA	CASSLGRLAGVEQYF	TGTGCCAGCAGCTTAGGTCGACTAGCGGGAGTTGAGCAGTACTTC
TRBV7-2	NA	TRBJ2-2	NA	CASSLYIAPGELFF	TGTGCCAGCAGCTTATATATAGCCCCCGGGGAGCTGTTTTTT
TRBV5-5	TRBD1	TRBJ2-7	NA	CASSLRQGSYEQYF	TGTGCCAGCAGCTTGAGACAGGGGTCCTACGAGCAGTACTTC
TRBV4-2	TRBD1	TRBJ1-2	NA	CASSQDPGQGGYTF	TGTGCCAGCAGCCAAGATCCGGGACAGGGAGGCTACACCTTC
TRBV6-5	TRBD2	TRBJ2-7	NA	CASSYSGTSWAYEQYF	TGTGCCAGCAGTTACTCTGGGACTAGCTGGGCCTACGAGCAGTACTTC
TRBV6-5	NA	TRBJ1-2	NA	CASSYSTGRFNYGYTF	TGTGCCAGCAGTTACTCGACAGGTCGATTCAACTATGGCTACACCTTC
TRBV7-3	NA	TRBJ2-7	once	CASSPAGGSTYEQYF	TGTGCCAGCAGCCCCGCCGGGGGAAGCACCTACGAGCAGTACTTC
TRBV2	TRBD1	TRBJ2-7	NA	CASSPGTGFYEQYF	TGTGCCAGCAGTCCCGGGACAGGGTTCTACGAGCAGTACTTC
TRBV10-3	TRBD1	TRBJ1-2	once	CAIREQGSGYTF	TGTGCCATCAGGGAACAGGGGTCCGGCTACACCTTC
TRBV7-9	TRBD2	TRBJ2-3	NA	CASSPLSREGADTQYF	TGTGCCAGCAGCCCCTTAAGTCGGGAGGGGGCAGATACGCAGTATTTT
TRBV13	TRBD1	TRBJ1-1	NA	CASSLVRGQGGTEAFF	TGTGCCAGCAGCTTAGTGAGGGGACAGGGAGGCACTGAAGCTTTCTTT
TRBV5-1	NA	TRBJ2-7	NA	CASSPAGRHYEQYF	TGCGCCAGCAGCCCGGCCGGGAGACACTACGAGCAGTACTTC
TRBV30	NA	TRBJ2-7	NA	CACWDLDYEQYF	TGTGCCTGCTGGGACTTAGACTACGAGCAGTACTTC
TRBV7-2	NA	TRBJ2-5	NA	CASSLVGSPGETQYF	TGTGCCAGCAGCTTAGTGGGGAGTCCGGGGGAGACCCAGTACTTC
TRBV9	NA	TRBJ2-3	NA	CASSDGLHTDTQYF	TGTGCCAGCAGCGACGGACTTCACACAGATACGCAGTATTTT
TRBV2	NA	TRBJ2-5	once	CASNRLEETQYF	TGTGCCAGCAATCGACTAGAGGAGACCCAGTACTTC
TRBV30	TRBD1	TRBJ2-6	NA	CAWSRQGVLTF	TGTGCCTGGAGCCGACAGGGGGTCCTGACTTTC
TRBV6-4	TRBD2	TRBJ2-1	NA	CASTNPLAAKIDASYNEQFF	TGTGCCAGCACGAACCCACTAGCGGCCAAAATCGACGCCTCCTACAATGAGCAGTTCTTC
TRBV27	TRBD1	TRBJ1-1	once	CASSLHDRGMNTEAFF	TGTGCCAGCAGTTTACACGACAGGGGAATGAACACTGAAGCTTTCTTT
TRBV30	NA	TRBJ2-2	NA	CAWSGTAGLFF	TGTGCCTGGAGTGGGACAGCAGGTCTGTTTTTT
TRBV27	NA	TRBJ1-6	NA	CASSSPNTGKENSPLHF	TGTGCCAGCAGTTCGCCGAATACAGGGAAGGAGAATTCACCCCTCCACTTT
TRBV7-9	NA	TRBJ2-4	NA	CASSSPRTKPNIQYF	TGTGCCAGCAGCTCGCCCCGGACTAAACCGAACATTCAGTACTTC
TRBV15	NA	TRBJ1-4	NA	CATQSPTNEKLFF	TGTGCCACCCAGTCCCCAACTAATGAAAAACTGTTTTTT
TRBV5-4	NA	TRBJ1-1	NA	CASSLSGDTEAFF	TGTGCCAGCAGCTTGTCCGGGGACACTGAAGCTTTCTTT
TRBV29-1	NA	TRBJ1-2	NA	CSVVDGSWENGYTF	TGCAGCGTTGTGGACGGGAGTTGGGAGAATGGCTACACCTTC
TRBV19	TRBD2	TRBJ2-7	NA	CASSSRTSGGYEQYF	TGTGCCAGTAGTAGTCGGACTAGCGGGGGGTACGAGCAGTACTTC
TRBV5-1	NA	TRBJ1-4	NA	CASSLGYEVRGVIEKLFF	TGCGCCAGCAGCTTGGGATATGAGGTCAGGGGAGTAATTGAAAAACTGTTTTTT
TRBV19	NA	TRBJ2-7	NA	CASRALVDSSYEQYF	TGTGCCAGTAGGGCCCTAGTTGACAGCTCCTACGAGCAGTACTTC
TRBV18	NA	TRBJ2-3	NA	CASSPLTHTGTDTQYF	TGTGCCAGCTCACCACTCACTCATACCGGCACAGATACGCAGTATTTT
TRBV6-1	NA	TRBJ2-3	NA	CASSEVGGGTDTQYF	TGTGCCAGCAGTGAAGTCGGCGGGGGCACAGATACGCAGTATTTT
TRBV30	NA	TRBJ2-1	NA	CAWIHYGLHEQFF	TGTGCCTGGATACACTACGGGTTGCATGAGCAGTTCTTC
TRBV28	TRBD2	TRBJ2-1	NA	CASSLVAGEIYNEQFF	TGTGCCAGCAGTTTAGTCGCGGGAGAAATCTACAATGAGCAGTTCTTC
TRBV20-1	NA	TRBJ1-2	NA	CSVRRKNGYTF	TGCAGTGTTAGGCGGAAAAATGGCTACACCTTC
TRBV15	NA	TRBJ1-1	NA	CATSKGGDTEAFF	TGTGCCACCAGTAAGGGAGGGGACACTGAAGCTTTCTTT
TRBV5-6	NA	TRBJ2-7	NA	CASTLGGRGLVEQYF	TGTGCCAGCACCCTGGGGGGACGCGGGCTGGTCGAGCAGTACTTC
TRBV9	TRBD1	TRBJ2-5	NA	CASSAWTGQETQYF	TGTGCCAGCAGCGCTTGGACAGGGCAAGAGACCCAGTACTTC
TRBV7-6	TRBD2	TRBJ2-1	once	CASSSQGTSVSEQFF	TGTGCCAGCAGCTCGCAGGGGACTAGCGTGAGTGAGCAGTTCTTC
TRBV19	NA	TRBJ1-5	NA	CASSIWRTGNQPQHF	TGTGCCAGTAGTATATGGCGGACGGGGAATCAGCCCCAGCATTTT
TRBV13	NA	TRBJ1-2	NA	CASQSGNYGYTF	TGTGCCAGCCAATCGGGGAACTATGGCTACACCTTC
TRBV5-4	TRBD1	TRBJ1-4	NA	CASSLGGGTTNEKLFF	TGTGCCAGCAGCTTGGGAGGGGGCACAACTAATGAAAAACTGTTTTTT
TRBV7-9	TRBD2	TRBJ2-4	NA	CASSSREGPRTKNIQYF	TGTGCCAGCAGTTCGAGGGAGGGGCCGAGGACCAAAAACATTCAGTACTTC